This T cell receptor (beta chain) was retrieved from a study of blood T cell repertoires in COVID-19. Study as a whole: The study drew acute and convalescent COVID-19 samples from the United States, Italy and Spain. T cells, B-cell-depleted T cells, or PBMCs supplied cDNA or gDNA.

CDR1 and CDR2 (germline): SNHLY, FYNNEI. V dropped 0 bases and J dropped 3 bases, with 11 bases sitting between them. The CDR3 sequence is 15 residues long. Per the original data handling: Using reference gene primer amplification, nucleated cell counts were estimated. Data came from immunoSEQ multiplex PCR; TCRdb stores just in-frame clones and leaves some out. V and J calls and clone size are those listed in that table; D and trimming were worked out from the DNA. This table has about 71,000 clones, around 86% appearing once. The chain is built from TRBV2 and TRBJ1-1, with a tentative D call TRBD1 (5 bases). This TCR derives from a man between 25 and 39 years old with acute or convalescent COVID-19. The specimen was peripheral blood. CDR3 amino acids: CASSEAARGDTEAFF. Here the CDR3 DNA reads TGTGCCAGCAGTGAAGCGGCGCGGGGGGACACTGAAGCTTTCTTT.